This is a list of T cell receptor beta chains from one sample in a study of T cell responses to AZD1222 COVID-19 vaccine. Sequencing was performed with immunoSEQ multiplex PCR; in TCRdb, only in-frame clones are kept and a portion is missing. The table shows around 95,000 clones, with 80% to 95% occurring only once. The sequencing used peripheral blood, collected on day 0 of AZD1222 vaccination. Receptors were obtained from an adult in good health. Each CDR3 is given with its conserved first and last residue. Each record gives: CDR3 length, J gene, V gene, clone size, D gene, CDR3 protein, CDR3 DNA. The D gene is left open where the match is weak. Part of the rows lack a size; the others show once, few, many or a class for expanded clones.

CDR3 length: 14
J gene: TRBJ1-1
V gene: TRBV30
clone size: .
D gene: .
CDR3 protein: CAWSTGHENTEAFF
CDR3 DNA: TGTGCCTGGAGTACCGGACACGAGAACACTGAAGCTTTCTTT

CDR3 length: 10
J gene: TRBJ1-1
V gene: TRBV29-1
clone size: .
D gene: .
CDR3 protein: CSVVNTEAFF
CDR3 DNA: TGCAGCGTTGTTAACACTGAAGCTTTCTTT

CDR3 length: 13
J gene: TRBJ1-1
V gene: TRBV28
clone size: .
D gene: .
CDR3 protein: CASSYRLNTEAFF
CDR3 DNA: TGTGCCAGCAGCTACAGACTGAACACTGAAGCTTTCTTT

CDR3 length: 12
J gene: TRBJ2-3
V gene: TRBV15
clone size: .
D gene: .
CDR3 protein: CATSRWTDTQYF
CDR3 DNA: TGTGCCACCAGCAGATGGACAGATACGCAGTATTTT

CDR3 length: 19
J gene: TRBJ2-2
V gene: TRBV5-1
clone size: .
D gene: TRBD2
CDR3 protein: CASSLNTIGTSRFAGELFF
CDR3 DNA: TGCGCCAGCAGCTTGAATACTATCGGGACTAGCAGGTTCGCCGGGGAGCTGTTTTTT

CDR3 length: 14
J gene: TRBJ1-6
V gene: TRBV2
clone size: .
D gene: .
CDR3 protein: CASSEQGNNSPLHF
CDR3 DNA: TGTGCCAGCAGTGAACAGGGAAATAATTCACCCCTCCACTTT

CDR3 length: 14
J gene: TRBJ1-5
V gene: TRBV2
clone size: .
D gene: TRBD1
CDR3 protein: CASKVGQGIQPQHF
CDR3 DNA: TGTGCCAGCAAGGTGGGACAGGGGATACAGCCCCAGCATTTT

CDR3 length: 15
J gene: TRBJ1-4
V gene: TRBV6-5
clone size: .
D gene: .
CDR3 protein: CASSYRQATNEKLFF
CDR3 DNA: TGTGCCAGCAGTTATAGGCAGGCAACTAATGAAAAACTGTTTTTT

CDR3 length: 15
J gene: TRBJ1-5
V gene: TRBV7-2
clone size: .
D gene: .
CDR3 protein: CASSVSGGGNQPQHF
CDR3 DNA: TGTGCCAGCAGCGTAAGTGGGGGAGGTAATCAGCCCCAGCATTTT

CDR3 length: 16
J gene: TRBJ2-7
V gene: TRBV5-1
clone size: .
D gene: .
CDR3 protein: CASSSVGRLVNYEQYF
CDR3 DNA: TGCGCCAGCAGCTCCGTCGGACGGTTAGTCAACTACGAGCAGTACTTC

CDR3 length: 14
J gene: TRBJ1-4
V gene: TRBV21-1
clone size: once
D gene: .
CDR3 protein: CASSVDGLNEKLFF
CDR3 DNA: TGTGCCAGCAGCGTGGACGGACTTAATGAAAAACTGTTTTTT

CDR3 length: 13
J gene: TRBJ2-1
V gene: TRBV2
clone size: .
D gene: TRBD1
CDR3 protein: CASRRTGFNEQFF
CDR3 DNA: TGTGCCAGCAGGCGGACAGGGTTCAATGAGCAGTTCTTC

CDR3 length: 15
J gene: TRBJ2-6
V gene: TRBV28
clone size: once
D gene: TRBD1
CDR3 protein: CASSVTGAGANVLTF
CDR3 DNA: TGTGCCAGCAGCGTAACAGGGGCTGGGGCCAACGTCCTGACTTTC

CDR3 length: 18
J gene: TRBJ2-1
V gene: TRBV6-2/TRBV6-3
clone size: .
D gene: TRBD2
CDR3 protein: CASSYSEMGAGVYNEQFF
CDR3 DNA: TGTGCCAGCAGTTACTCTGAAATGGGAGCGGGAGTCTACAATGAGCAGTTCTTC

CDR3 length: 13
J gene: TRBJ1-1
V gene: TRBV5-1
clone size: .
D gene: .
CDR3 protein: CAVAWTPNTEAFF
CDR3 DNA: TGCGCCGTAGCGTGGACACCGAACACTGAAGCTTTCTTT

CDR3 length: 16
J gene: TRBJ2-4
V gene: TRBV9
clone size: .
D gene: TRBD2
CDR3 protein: CASSPSAGETKNIQYF
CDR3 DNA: TGTGCCAGCAGCCCCTCAGCGGGAGAAACCAAAAACATTCAGTACTTC

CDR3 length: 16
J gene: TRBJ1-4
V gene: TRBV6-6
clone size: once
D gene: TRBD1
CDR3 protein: CASMGTMGQGNEKLFF
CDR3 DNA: TGTGCCAGCATGGGGACTATGGGACAGGGGAATGAAAAACTGTTTTTT

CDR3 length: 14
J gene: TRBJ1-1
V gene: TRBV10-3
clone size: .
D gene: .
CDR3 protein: CAISGGGGESEAFF
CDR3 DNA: TGTGCCATCAGTGGCGGGGGGGGAGAAAGTGAAGCTTTCTTT

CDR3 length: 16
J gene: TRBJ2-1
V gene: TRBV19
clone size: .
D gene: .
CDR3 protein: CASSTSRAATGNEQFF
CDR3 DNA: TGTGCCAGTAGTACCTCCAGGGCCGCGACGGGCAATGAGCAGTTCTTC

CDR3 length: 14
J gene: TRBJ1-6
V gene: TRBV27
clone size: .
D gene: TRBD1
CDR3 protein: CASSTQGGNSPLHF
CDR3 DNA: TGTGCCAGCTCTACCCAGGGGGGAAACTCACCCCTCCACTTT

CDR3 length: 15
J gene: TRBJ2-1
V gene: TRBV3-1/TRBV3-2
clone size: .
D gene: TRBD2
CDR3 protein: CASSQDIAGGPGRFF
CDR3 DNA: TGTGCCAGCAGCCAAGACATAGCGGGAGGGCCCGGCCGGTTCTTC

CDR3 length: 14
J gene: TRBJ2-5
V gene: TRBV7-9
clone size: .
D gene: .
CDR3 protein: CASSLTGNQETQYF
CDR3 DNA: TGTGCCAGCAGCTTAACTGGGAATCAAGAGACCCAGTACTTC

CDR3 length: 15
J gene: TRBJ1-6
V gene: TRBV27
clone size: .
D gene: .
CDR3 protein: CASSPKTGYNSPLHF
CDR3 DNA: TGTGCCAGCAGTCCCAAGACAGGTTATAATTCACCCCTCCACTTT

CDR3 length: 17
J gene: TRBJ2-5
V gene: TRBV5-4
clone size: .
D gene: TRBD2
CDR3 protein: CASSLALTTSARETQYF
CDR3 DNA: TGTGCCAGCAGCTTGGCCTTGACGACTAGCGCCCGGGAGACCCAGTACTTC

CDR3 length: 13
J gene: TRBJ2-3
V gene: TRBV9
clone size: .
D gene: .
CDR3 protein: CASRSSVEDTQYF
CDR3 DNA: TGTGCCAGCCGGTCCTCGGTGGAAGATACGCAGTATTTT

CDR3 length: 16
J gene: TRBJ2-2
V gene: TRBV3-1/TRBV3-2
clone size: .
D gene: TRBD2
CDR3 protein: CASSRLAGGPIGELFF
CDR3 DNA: TGTGCCAGCAGCCGACTAGCGGGAGGGCCCATCGGGGAGCTGTTTTTT

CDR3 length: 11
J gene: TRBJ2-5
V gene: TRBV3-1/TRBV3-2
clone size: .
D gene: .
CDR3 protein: CASSPQETQYF
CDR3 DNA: TGTGCCAGCAGCCCTCAAGAGACCCAGTACTTC

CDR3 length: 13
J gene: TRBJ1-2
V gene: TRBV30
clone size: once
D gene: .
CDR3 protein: CAWNIGALDGYTF
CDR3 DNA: TGTGCCTGGAACATTGGCGCCCTGGATGGCTACACCTTC

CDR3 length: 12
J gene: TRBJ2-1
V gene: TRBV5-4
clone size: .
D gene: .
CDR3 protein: CASSITGTEQFF
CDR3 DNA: TGTGCCAGCAGCATTACAGGGACTGAGCAGTTCTTC

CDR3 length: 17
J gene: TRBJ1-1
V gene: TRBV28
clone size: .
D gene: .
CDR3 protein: CASTIPSGTPGWTEAFF
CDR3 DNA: TGTGCCAGCACTATACCCTCCGGGACCCCGGGTTGGACGGAAGCTTTCTTT

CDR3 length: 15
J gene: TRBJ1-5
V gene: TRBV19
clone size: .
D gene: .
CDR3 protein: CASNRGGPGDQPQHF
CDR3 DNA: TGTGCCAGTAATCGGGGGGGACCGGGGGATCAGCCCCAGCATTTT

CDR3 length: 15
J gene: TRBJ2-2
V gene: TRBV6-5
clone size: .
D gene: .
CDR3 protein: CASSYSGGLTGELFF
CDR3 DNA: TGTGCCAGCAGTTACTCGGGAGGTCTCACCGGGGAGCTGTTTTTT

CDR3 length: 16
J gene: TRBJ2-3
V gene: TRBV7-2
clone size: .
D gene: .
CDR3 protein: CASSWGGLAGTDTQYF
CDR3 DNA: TGTGCCAGCAGCTGGGGGGGGCTAGCAGGCACAGATACGCAGTATTTT

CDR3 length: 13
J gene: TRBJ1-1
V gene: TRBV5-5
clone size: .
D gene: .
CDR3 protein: CASSAGQWTEAFF
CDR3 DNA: TGTGCCAGCAGCGCCGGACAGTGGACTGAAGCTTTCTTT

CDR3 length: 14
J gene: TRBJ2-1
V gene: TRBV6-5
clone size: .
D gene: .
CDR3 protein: CASSSAPGAGEQFF
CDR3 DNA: TGTGCCAGCAGTTCGGCACCGGGGGCTGGTGAGCAGTTCTTC

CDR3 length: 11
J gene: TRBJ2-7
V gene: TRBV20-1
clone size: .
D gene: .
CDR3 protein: CSAPVQIEQYF
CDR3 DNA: TGCAGTGCTCCCGTACAGATCGAGCAGTACTTC

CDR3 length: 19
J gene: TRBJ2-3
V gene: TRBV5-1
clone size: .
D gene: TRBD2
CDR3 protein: CASSLDGLAGGQGTDTQYF
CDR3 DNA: TGCGCCAGCAGCTTGGACGGACTAGCGGGAGGGCAAGGGACAGATACGCAGTATTTT

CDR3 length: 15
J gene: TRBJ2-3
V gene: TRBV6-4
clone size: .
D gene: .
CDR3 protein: CASSDSGLHTDTQYF
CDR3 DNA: TGTGCCAGCAGTGACTCCGGACTACACACAGATACGCAGTATTTT

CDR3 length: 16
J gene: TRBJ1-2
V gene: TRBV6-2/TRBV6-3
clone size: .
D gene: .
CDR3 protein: CASSPRGWIRVYGYTF
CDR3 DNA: TGTGCCAGCAGTCCGCGGGGGTGGATTCGTGTCTATGGCTACACCTTC

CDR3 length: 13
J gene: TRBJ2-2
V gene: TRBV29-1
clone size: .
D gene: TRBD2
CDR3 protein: CSVERTRGGELFF
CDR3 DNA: TGCAGCGTTGAGAGGACTAGGGGCGGGGAGCTGTTTTTT

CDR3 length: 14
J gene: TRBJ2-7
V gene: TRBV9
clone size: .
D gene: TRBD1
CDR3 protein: CASSVGDRGYEQYF
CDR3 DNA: TGTGCCAGCAGCGTAGGGGACAGGGGTTACGAGCAGTACTTC

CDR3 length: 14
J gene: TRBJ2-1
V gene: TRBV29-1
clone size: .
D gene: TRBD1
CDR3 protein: CSVEGDRGSDEQFF
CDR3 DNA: TGCAGCGTTGAGGGGGACAGGGGATCCGATGAGCAGTTCTTC

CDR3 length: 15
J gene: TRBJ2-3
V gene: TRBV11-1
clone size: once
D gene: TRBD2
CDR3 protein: CASSRGRTVTDTQYF
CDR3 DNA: TGTGCCAGCTCCCGCGGGAGGACGGTTACAGATACGCAGTATTTT

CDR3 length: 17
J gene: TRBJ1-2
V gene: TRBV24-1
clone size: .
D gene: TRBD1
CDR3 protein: CATRRPSTGGSHYGYTF
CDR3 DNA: TGTGCCACCAGGAGACCCTCAACAGGGGGGAGTCACTATGGCTACACCTTC

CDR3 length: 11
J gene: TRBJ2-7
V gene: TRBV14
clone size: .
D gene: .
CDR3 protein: CASSQAYEQYF
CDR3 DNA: TGTGCCAGCAGCCAGGCTTACGAGCAGTACTTC

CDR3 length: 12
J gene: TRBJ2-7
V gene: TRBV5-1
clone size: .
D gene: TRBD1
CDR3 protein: CASSSQGDEQYF
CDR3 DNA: TGCGCCAGCAGCTCTCAGGGGGACGAGCAGTACTTC

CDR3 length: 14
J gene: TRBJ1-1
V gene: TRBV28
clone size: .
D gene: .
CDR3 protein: CASTLETTNTEAFF
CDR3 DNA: TGTGCCAGCACTCTGGAAACGACGAACACTGAAGCTTTCTTT

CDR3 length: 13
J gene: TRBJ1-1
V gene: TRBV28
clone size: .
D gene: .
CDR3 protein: CASSTPIYTEAFF
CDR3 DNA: TGTGCCAGCAGTACCCCAATCTACACTGAAGCTTTCTTT

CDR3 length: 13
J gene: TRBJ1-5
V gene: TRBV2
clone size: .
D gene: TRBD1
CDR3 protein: CASRDRPYEPQHF
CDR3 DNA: TGTGCCAGCAGGGACAGGCCCTATGAGCCCCAGCATTTT

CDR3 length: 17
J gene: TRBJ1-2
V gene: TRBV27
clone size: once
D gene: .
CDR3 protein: CASSLSRGRGANYGYTF
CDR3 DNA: TGTGCCAGCAGTTTATCGCGCGGCAGGGGCGCTAACTATGGCTACACCTTC

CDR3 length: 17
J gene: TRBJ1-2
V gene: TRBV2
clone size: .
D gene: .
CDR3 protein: CASSPEVDGTFNYGYTF
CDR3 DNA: TGTGCCAGCAGTCCAGAAGTGGACGGGACCTTTAACTATGGCTACACCTTC

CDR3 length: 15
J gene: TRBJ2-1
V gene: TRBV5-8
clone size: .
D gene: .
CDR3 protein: CASRQGWRSYNEQFF
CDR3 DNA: TGTGCCAGCAGACAAGGATGGCGGTCCTACAATGAGCAGTTCTTC

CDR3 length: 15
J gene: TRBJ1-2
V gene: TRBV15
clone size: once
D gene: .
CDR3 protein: CATSRTGNERYGYTF
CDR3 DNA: TGTGCCACCAGCAGAACAGGGAATGAACGGTATGGCTACACCTTC

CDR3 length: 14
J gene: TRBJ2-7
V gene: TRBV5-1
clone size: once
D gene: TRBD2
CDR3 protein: CASSLAGGAYEQYF
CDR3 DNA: TGCGCCAGCAGCTTGGCGGGAGGGGCCTACGAGCAGTACTTC

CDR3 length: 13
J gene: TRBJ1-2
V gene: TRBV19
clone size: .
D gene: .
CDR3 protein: CASNIGGIYGYTF
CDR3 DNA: TGTGCCAGTAACATCGGAGGGATCTATGGCTACACCTTC